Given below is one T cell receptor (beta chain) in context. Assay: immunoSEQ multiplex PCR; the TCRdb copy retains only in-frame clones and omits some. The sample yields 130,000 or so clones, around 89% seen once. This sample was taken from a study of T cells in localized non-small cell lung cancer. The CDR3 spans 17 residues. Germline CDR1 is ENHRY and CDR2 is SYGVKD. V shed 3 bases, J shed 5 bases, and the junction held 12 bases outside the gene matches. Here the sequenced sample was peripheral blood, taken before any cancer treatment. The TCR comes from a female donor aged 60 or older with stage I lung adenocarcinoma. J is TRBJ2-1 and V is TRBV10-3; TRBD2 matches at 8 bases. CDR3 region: CAISDPGGTRMDNEQFF. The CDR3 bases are TGTGCCATCAGTGATCCCGGGGGGACTAGGATGGACAATGAGCAGTTCTTC.